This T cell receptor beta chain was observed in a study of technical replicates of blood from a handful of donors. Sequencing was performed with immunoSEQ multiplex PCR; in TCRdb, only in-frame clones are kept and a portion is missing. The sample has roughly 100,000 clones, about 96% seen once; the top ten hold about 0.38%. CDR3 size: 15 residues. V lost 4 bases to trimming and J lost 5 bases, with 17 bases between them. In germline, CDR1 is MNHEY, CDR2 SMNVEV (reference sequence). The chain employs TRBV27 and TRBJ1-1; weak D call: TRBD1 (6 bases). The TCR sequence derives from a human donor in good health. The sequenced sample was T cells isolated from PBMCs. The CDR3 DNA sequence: TGTGCCAGCAGTTCCAACCAGGGGTTTTGGACTGAAGCTTTCTTT. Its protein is CASSSNQGFWTEAFF.